This is a list of T cell receptor beta chains from one sample in a study of T-cell memory formation after mild COVID-19. In TCRdb, the 5' RACE reads were re-called with MiXCR into one record per CDR3 protein. The sample records roughly 610,000 distinct CDR3 sequences, about 18% being singletons. Input material: PBMCs or a T cell subset sorted from them (not recorded which). The origin of the receptors is an adult woman who had mild COVID-19 (a few samples of this study predate the infection). Cell type and time point are not known. Each CDR3 is given with its conserved first and last residue. D genes are given only for firm matches. Clone size appears in some rows only: once, few, many, or a class for an expanded clone.

v_call	j_call	d_call	clone_size	cdr3_nt	cdr3_aa
TRBV13	TRBJ2-6	NA	NA	TGTGCCAGCAGCGCCCTTAGCTCTGGGGCCAACGTCCTGACTTTC	CASSALSSGANVLTF
TRBV5-1	TRBJ2-7	TRBD1	few	TGCGCCAGCAGCCCGCCGGGACAGGGTCTGTGGGAGCAGTACTTC	CASSPPGQGLWEQYF
TRBV29-1	TRBJ1-1	NA	few	TGCAGCGTTCCAACCCCCCCCAGGACCGACACTGAAGCTTTCTTT	CSVPTPPRTDTEAFF
TRBV4-1	TRBJ2-4	NA	NA	TGCGCCAGCAGCCAGAACTCGGACAGACAAAACATTCAGTACTTC	CASSQNSDRQNIQYF
TRBV4-3	TRBJ2-3	TRBD2	few	TGCGCCAGCAGCCAAGACCCGCTAGCGGGGAGCACAGATACGCAGTATTTT	CASSQDPLAGSTDTQYF
TRBV12-3/TRBV12-4	TRBJ2-7	TRBD1	NA	TGTGCCAGCAGACAGGGGAGCGAGCAGTACTTC	CASRQGSEQYF
TRBV12-3/TRBV12-4	TRBJ1-1	NA	NA	TGTGCCAGCAGCCTGACAGTGACAGAAGCTTTCTTT	CASSLTVTEAFF
TRBV5-1	TRBJ1-1	TRBD1	few	TGCGCCAGCAGCTTGGGGGACAGGGGAACTGAAGCTTTCTTT	CASSLGDRGTEAFF
TRBV7-9	TRBJ1-2	NA	few	TGTGCCAGCAGTCCCCAACAGGAGGCTGGCTACACCTTC	CASSPQQEAGYTF
TRBV15	TRBJ1-1	TRBD1	few	TGTGCCACCAGCAGAGATTGGCCAGGGGGCGGGGTGGTCACTGAAGCTTTCTTT	CATSRDWPGGGVVTEAFF
TRBV5-4	TRBJ2-7	TRBD2	NA	TGTGCCAGCAGCCCGGAGGGGGGGGGACTAGCGTATTCCTACGAGCAGTACTTC	CASSPEGGGLAYSYEQYF
TRBV29-1	TRBJ2-1	TRBD2	NA	TGCAGCGTTGAGTCTGGGACTAGCGGGAGAGATGAGCAGTTCTTC	CSVESGTSGRDEQFF
TRBV7-2	TRBJ1-2	NA	NA	TGTGCCAGCAGCTTATTCGTGGGCCTTGAAGGCTACACCTTC	CASSLFVGLEGYTF
TRBV10-3	TRBJ1-5	NA	NA	TGTGCCATCAGTGGACAGGTTAGCAATCAGCCCCAGCATTTT	CAISGQVSNQPQHF
TRBV5-1	TRBJ2-7	NA	NA	TGCGCCAGCAGCTTGGCCACAGGGCAATTCTACGAGCAGTACTTC	CASSLATGQFYEQYF
TRBV6-2/TRBV6-3	TRBJ1-5	TRBD1	few	TGTGCCAGCAGTTCCACAGGGGGCAATCAGCCCCAGCATTTT	CASSSTGGNQPQHF
TRBV7-8	TRBJ2-3	NA	NA	TGTGCCAGCAGCTTCGGCTCATTCTCCACAGATACGCAGTATTTT	CASSFGSFSTDTQYF
TRBV6-5	TRBJ2-5	NA	few	TGTGCCAGCAGTTACGTCCCCCCAGGGGCCCTACAGACCCAGTACTTC	CASSYVPPGALQTQYF
TRBV5-6	TRBJ2-7	TRBD1	NA	TGTGCCAGCAGCTCACCAACTGACAGGGGGGACGGCGAGCAGTACTTC	CASSSPTDRGDGEQYF
TRBV12-3/TRBV12-4	TRBJ1-1	NA	few	TGTGCCAGCAGTAAACTTGACAAGAACACTGAAGCTTTCTTT	CASSKLDKNTEAFF
TRBV25-1	TRBJ1-3	NA	few	TGTGCCAGCAGTGAACGGGACGGCCTCGCCACCATATATTTT	CASSERDGLATIYF
TRBV7-9	TRBJ1-1	NA	NA	TGTGCCAGCAGCCAAGAGCCGGGACGTCAAACTGAAGCTTTCTTT	CASSQEPGRQTEAFF
TRBV6-2/TRBV6-3	TRBJ2-2	NA	NA	TGTGCCAGCAGTTACCGGGGGTTCGCGAACACCGGGGAGCTGTTTTTT	CASSYRGFANTGELFF
TRBV25-1	TRBJ2-7	TRBD1	NA	TGTGCCAGCAGGGTTAATACCGGGACAGGGGGCCCGAGCTCCTACGAGCAGTACTTC	CASRVNTGTGGPSSYEQYF
TRBV12-3/TRBV12-4	TRBJ2-1	TRBD2	many	TGTGCCAGCAGTTTAGCGGGTAGCGGGAGGTCCTACAATGAGCAGTTCTTC	CASSLAGSGRSYNEQFF
TRBV7-3	TRBJ2-1	TRBD2	NA	TGTGCCAGCAGCTTTAGCGGGGAGTACAATGAGCAGTTCTTC	CASSFSGEYNEQFF
TRBV7-2	TRBJ2-1	NA	NA	TGTGCCAGCAGCTTAATAGGCTTAAGTGAGCAGTTCTTC	CASSLIGLSEQFF
TRBV12-3/TRBV12-4	TRBJ1-6	TRBD1	NA	TGTGCCAGCAGCCAAAAAATCGGACAGGCCAGCTCCTATAATTCACCCCTCCACTTT	CASSQKIGQASSYNSPLHF
TRBV6-6	TRBJ1-5	NA	few	TGTGCCAGCAGTTACTCCGGCGGGCATCAGCCCCAGCATTTT	CASSYSGGHQPQHF
TRBV10-3	TRBJ1-2	NA	few	TGTGCCATCAGTGATGGCAGGGGAAACTATGGCTACACCTTC	CAISDGRGNYGYTF
TRBV7-3	TRBJ2-2	TRBD2	NA	TGTGCCAGCAGCTTAGCCTTTATGTGGAACGGGAGGGCCCCGAACACCGGGGAGCTGTTTTTT	CASSLAFMWNGRAPNTGELFF
TRBV25-1	TRBJ2-3	TRBD2	few	TGTGCCAGCAGTGACCTGGGCCAGCGGGGCCCCCTAGGAGATACGCAGTATTTT	CASSDLGQRGPLGDTQYF
TRBV6-5	TRBJ2-1	NA	few	TGTGCCAGCTGGGCGGGGTTTACCTACAATGAGCAGTTCTTC	CASWAGFTYNEQFF
TRBV5-4	TRBJ2-3	NA	few	TGTGCCAGCAGCGGGAGTCCGGGGAGCACAGATACGCAGTATTTT	CASSGSPGSTDTQYF
TRBV5-6	TRBJ2-7	NA	NA	TGTGCCAGCAGCTTGACCGGGGATAATCAGTACTTC	CASSLTGDNQYF
TRBV7-9	TRBJ2-3	TRBD1	few	TGTGCCAGCAGCTTCGGACAGGGGGCCGGTAGCCCAGATACGCAGTATTTT	CASSFGQGAGSPDTQYF
TRBV5-1	TRBJ2-1	TRBD1	NA	TGCGCCAGCAGCTTAACAGGGGGCGAGGGGCAGTTCTTC	CASSLTGGEGQFF
TRBV2	TRBJ2-1	NA	NA	TGTGCCAGCGTCCGGGGCTACAATGAGCAGTTCTTC	CASVRGYNEQFF
TRBV3-1	TRBJ1-6	NA	NA	TGTGCCAGCAGCCAAGACCCAATTTATTCACCCCTCCACTTT	CASSQDPIYSPLHF
TRBV7-9	TRBJ2-1	NA	NA	TGTGCCAGCCTCGAAAGGGGGGACAATGAGCAGTTCTTC	CASLERGDNEQFF
TRBV27	TRBJ1-2	NA	NA	TGTGCCAGCAGTCTCCGACAGGTGTCCCTATCGGGCTACACCTTC	CASSLRQVSLSGYTF
TRBV20-1	TRBJ1-1	NA	NA	TGCAGTGCTAGTGATGGGGCAGGGAAAACTGAAGCTTTCTTT	CSASDGAGKTEAFF
TRBV4-1	TRBJ2-1	TRBD1	NA	TGCGCCAGCAGCCGACAAGGAACCGGGACAGGCAATGAGCAGTTCTTC	CASSRQGTGTGNEQFF
TRBV6-5	TRBJ1-2	TRBD1	once	TGTGCCACCCTAAGGCCCGACAGGGTTTTTGTCTACACCTTC	CATLRPDRVFVYTF
TRBV5-1	TRBJ2-3	NA	NA	TGCGCCAGCAGCTCCGGTGGGGCCGGCACAGATACGCAGTATTTT	CASSSGGAGTDTQYF
TRBV5-5	TRBJ2-7	TRBD1	few	TGTGCCAGCAGCTTGGATAAGGACAGGGCCTCCTACGAGCAGTACTTC	CASSLDKDRASYEQYF
TRBV21-1	TRBJ2-1	NA	few	TGTGCCAGCAGCAAAGTGGGGGTATTCAATGAGCAGTTCTTC	CASSKVGVFNEQFF
TRBV21-1	TRBJ2-1	NA	NA	TGTGCCAGCAGGGGCTTTCACTCCTACAATGAGCAGTTCTTC	CASRGFHSYNEQFF